The 22 T cell receptor beta chains reported below all come from one sample, sequenced in a study of identical twins. TCRdb passed the 5' RACE reads through MiXCR, listing each CDR3 protein once. The sample lists 650,000 to 750,000 distinct CDR3 sequences, about 20% occurring once. These data were also reused for a study on T cells expressing NK-cell markers.

Material: PBMCs. The origin of the receptors is a woman aged 18-30 years in good health.

A few counts support this clonotype. The chain employs TRBV20-1 and TRBJ2-7, with D perhaps TRBD1 (5 bases). With 5 bases removed from V and 2 bases from J, the gap between germline ends came to 13 bases. Germline V gene sequence: CDR1 DFQATT, CDR2 SNEGSKA (reference sequence). This CDR3 has 13 residues. The CDR3 spells CSAHKAQAYEQYF. DNA for the CDR3: TGCAGTGCTCACAAAGCACAGGCCTACGAGCAGTACTTC.

The V and J genes are TRBV20-1 and TRBJ1-2; maybe TRBD1 (6 bases). This CDR3 is 16 amino acids long. Germline CDR1 and CDR2: DFQATT and SNEGSKA (reference sequence). Trimming pared 7 bases from V and 8 bases from J, leaving 29 bases between. CDR3 sequence (DNA): TGCAGTGTTAGGAACAGAGCGGGGGGCGCGGGATCGGGCTACACCTTC. Its translation: CSVRNRAGGAGSGYTF.

V usage is TRBV7-6 and J usage is TRBJ2-3; 9 bases match TRBD1. Germline V gene lookup returns CDR1 SGHVS and CDR2 FNYEAQ. V shed 5 bases and J 4 bases; nucleotides not matched to a gene: 7. This CDR3 is 15 amino acids long. The CDR3 spells CASSVTGQGSDTQYF. CDR3 nucleotide sequence: TGTGCCAGCAGCGTTACGGGACAGGGTTCAGATACGCAGTATTTT.

A few counts support this clonotype. The chain carries TRBV7-8 and TRBJ2-7; D is unclear. The germline V gene encodes CDR1 SGHVS and CDR2 FQNEAQ. V lost 7 bases and J 2 bases, leaving 15 bases between the germline ends. The length of the CDR3 is 14 residues. In DNA, the CDR3 is TGTGCCAGCACGGATAAGGGAACGGCCTACGAGCAGTACTTC. Translating gives CASTDKGTAYEQYF.

The chain is built from TRBV30 and TRBJ2-7; the match to TRBD2 covers 13 bases. The CDR3 has 15 amino acids. The V gene end was trimmed by 1 base and the J gene end by 3 bases; junction bases not matched to a gene: 3. Germline CDR1 is GTSNPN and CDR2 is SVGIG (reference sequence). The DNA for the CDR3 is TGTGCCTGGAGTGGACTAGCGGGAGGTCGCTACGAGCAGTACTTC. Translated, it gives CAWSGLAGGRYEQYF.

This clonotype was observed a few times. The gene calls are TRBV5-1 and TRBJ2-2, with 7 bases identical to TRBD2. Germline lookup yields CDR1 SGHRS and CDR2 YFSETQ. Losses at the gene ends were 6 bases for V and 1 base for J; bases not matched to a gene: 9. The CDR3 consists of 16 residues. The CDR3 DNA is TGCGCCAGCACGGAGGGAGGGACTTTGAACACCGGGGAGCTGTTTTTT. It is translated as CASTEGGTLNTGELFF.

V usage is TRBV6-5 and J usage is TRBJ1-5; no reliable D call. This CDR3 spans 10 amino acids. The germline gives CDR1 MNHEY, CDR2 SVGAGI. Trimming pared 10 bases from V and 6 bases from J, leaving 7 bases between. The CDR3 DNA sequence: TGTGCCATCAAACCTCAGCCCCAGCATTTT. Its translation: CAIKPQPQHF.

This clonotype was seen only a few times. The chain has TRBV10-3 and TRBJ1-3, with D unclear. The CDR3 is 14 residues long. Trimming took 7 bases from V and 0 from J, leaving 10 bases between them. The germline CDR1 and CDR2 sequences are ENHRY and SYGVKD. The CDR3 loop reads CAIMEKDSGNTIYF. DNA for the CDR3: TGTGCCATCATGGAGAAGGACTCTGGAAACACCATATATTTT.

The CDR3 bases are TGCGCCAGCAGCCAAGTGTTGGGGGTAGAGGGGACTACCTACGAGCAGTACTTC. Protein product: CASSQVLGVEGTTYEQYF. The chain recombines TRBV4-3 with TRBJ2-7; 7 nucleotides align to TRBD2. The CDR3 sequence is 18 residues long. Germline V CDR1 and CDR2: LGHNA, YSLEER. V shed 1 base and J 2 bases; nucleotides not matched to a gene: 14.

The CDR3 spells CAWRRRLSGPQHF. The DNA of the CDR3 is TGTGCCTGGAGGCGGCGTCTTAGCGGGCCCCAGCATTTT. The chain carries TRBV30 and TRBJ1-5; D not resolved. Looked up from germline, CDR1 is GTSNPN and CDR2 is SVGIG (reference sequence). Trimming stripped 3 bases from V and 9 bases from J, with 15 bases between. The CDR3 totals 13 residues. Supplemented by reference TRBV30 and TRBJ1-5, the full variable domain reads SQTIHQWPATLVQPVGSPLSLECTVEGTSNPNLYWYRQAAGRGLQLLFYSVGIGQISSEVPQNLSASRPQDRQFILSSKKLLLSDSGFYLCAWRRRLSGPQHFGDGTRLSIL.

This clonotype was seen only a few times. The rearrangement joins TRBV20-1 to TRBJ2-2; TRBD2 matches 11 bases. This CDR3 is 14 amino acids long. The ends lost 5 bases at V and 7 bases at J; junction bases unmatched: 6. Germline-derived CDR1 and CDR2 are DFQATT and SNEGSKA (reference sequence). This CDR3 reads CSASLAGGGGELFF. The CDR3 DNA follows: TGCAGTGCTTCTTTAGCGGGAGGGGGCGGGGAGCTGTTTTTT.

This chain uses TRBV12-3 or TRBV12-4 with TRBJ2-6; the D is unclear. Trimming left V 5 bases short and J 0 bases short, with 8 bases between. The CDR3 runs to 15 residues. The CDR3 protein is CASSRLGSGANVLTF. The CDR3 coding sequence is TGTGCCAGCAGTAGACTCGGCTCTGGGGCCAACGTCCTGACTTTC.

This chain connects TRBV9 to TRBJ2-7, with D possibly TRBD1 on 6 matching bases. This CDR3 has 12 amino acids. Germline loops: CDR1 SGDLS, CDR2 YYNGEE. With 3 bases removed from V and 6 bases from J, the gap between germline ends came to 10 bases. The CDR3 DNA is TGTGCCAGCAGCGGGACAGTGGGCGAGCAGTACTTC. Its protein product is CASSGTVGEQYF.

The chain has TRBV5-1 and TRBJ2-1; D is perhaps TRBD1 (6 bases). The V gene lost 5 bases and the J gene lost 4 bases, with 16 bases spanning the gap. The CDR3 sequence is 15 residues long. Germline CDR1 and CDR2: SGHRS and YFSETQ. The CDR3, as DNA: TGCGCCAGCAGTCTCGGGACACCGATATACAATGAGCAGTTCTTC. It is translated as CASSLGTPIYNEQFF.

This clonotype was detected many times. This sequence joins TRBV5-1 and TRBJ2-1; D is ambiguous. The V end lost 0 bases, the J end lost 7 bases, and 20 bases lay between the germline ends. The length of the CDR3 is 17 residues. The germline V gene has CDR1 SGHRS and CDR2 YFSETQ. The CDR3 loop reads CASSLVAHIRVGNEQFF. The CDR3 coding sequence is TGCGCCAGCAGCTTGGTAGCCCACATTCGGGTAGGAAATGAGCAGTTCTTC.

The chain has TRBV29-1 and TRBJ2-4; tentatively, D is TRBD2 (5 bases). The V end was cut by 6 bases, the J end by 1 base, with 7 bases between. In germline, CDR1 is SQVTM, CDR2 ANQGSEA. This CDR3 has 12 residues. In DNA, the CDR3 is TGCAGCGTGTCGGGGGCCAAAAACATTCAGTACTTC. Protein product: CSVSGAKNIQYF.

V is TRBV9 and J is TRBJ1-2, with a weak D call TRBD1 (5 bases). Per germline, CDR1 SGDLS and CDR2 YYNGEE. The CDR3 consists of 14 residues. V gave up 0 bases and J gave up 4 bases, with 10 bases separating them. This CDR3 is CASSVVGGPYGYTF. The CDR3 nucleotides are TGTGCCAGCAGCGTAGTGGGGGGTCCCTATGGCTACACCTTC.

This clonotype has only a few counts. The DNA of the CDR3 is TGCAGCGTCCGCAAATTCCGGGACAGGGATCGAGAGACCCAGTACTTC. Amino acids: CSVRKFRDRDRETQYF. This rearrangement joins TRBV29-1 to TRBJ2-5; 9 bases are shared with TRBD1. Trimming at V came to 6 bases and at J to 4 bases, leaving 15 bases not matched to a gene. Germline CDR1 SQVTM, CDR2 ANQGSEA. The CDR3 is 16 amino acids.

The chain is built from TRBV20-1 and TRBJ2-7, with a weak D call TRBD2 (5 bases). There are 13 residues in the CDR3. CDR1 DFQATT and CDR2 SNEGSKA come from the germline V gene (reference sequence). The V end lost 4 bases, the J end lost 6 bases, and 16 bases lay between the germline ends. The CDR3 bases are TGCAGTGCTACGCTAGCCGGGTCCCCCGAGCAGTACTTC. It encodes CSATLAGSPEQYF.

This clonotype was observed a few times. This chain links TRBV20-1 with TRBJ2-1, with no clear D. CDR3 length equals 11 residues. In germline, CDR1 is DFQATT, CDR2 SNEGSKA (reference sequence). V lost 1 base to trimming and J lost 10 bases, with 8 bases between them. The chain's CDR3 is CSARAPHEQFF. CDR3 nucleotides: TGCAGTGCTAGAGCCCCCCACGAGCAGTTCTTC.

The chain links TRBV12-3 or TRBV12-4 to TRBJ2-3; TRBD2 might be the D (5 bases). The CDR3 consists of 14 residues. Trimming left V 3 bases short and J 3 bases short, with 10 bases between. The CDR3 loop is CASSFRGWTDTQYF. CDR3 in DNA: TGTGCCAGCAGTTTCAGAGGGTGGACAGATACGCAGTATTTT.

The V and J genes are TRBV6-1 and TRBJ1-5, with D tentatively TRBD1 (5 bases). This CDR3 has 14 amino acids. Germline CDR1 is MNHNS and CDR2 is SASEGT. Trimming shortened V by 8 bases and J by 2 bases, and 13 bases separated the two germline ends. CDR3 amino acids: CASAPPGRNQPQHF. In DNA, the CDR3 is TGTGCCAGCGCACCTCCAGGGCGCAATCAGCCCCAGCATTTT.